Detailed here is one TCR beta chain. Germline CDR1 and CDR2: PRHDT and FYEKMQ (reference sequence). Trimming removed 5 bases from V and 9 bases from J; junction bases left unmatched: 2. The CDR3 is made up of 13 amino acids. This specimen belongs to a study of blood T cell repertoires in COVID-19. The overall study: Sites in the United States, Italy and Spain provided acute and convalescent COVID-19 samples. The cDNA or gDNA used as material had been derived from T cells, B-cell-depleted T cells, or PBMCs.

In the study's own analysis: The authors estimated nucleated cell counts from reference gene primer amplification. Profiled with immunoSEQ multiplex PCR; TCRdb holds only in-frame clones, not every one. V and J calls and clone size are copied from that table; D and trimming were computed from the DNA. The sample holds 200,000 or so clones; 80% to 90% are singletons and the top ten take approximately 15%. Material: peripheral blood. The chain couples TRBV13 to TRBJ2-1; 12 positions agree with TRBD1. This clonotype originated in a man aged 25 to 40 with active or convalescent COVID-19. The CDR3 spells CASSRDRGPEQFF. CDR3 in DNA: TGTGCCAGCAGCCGGGACAGGGGGCCTGAGCAGTTCTTC.